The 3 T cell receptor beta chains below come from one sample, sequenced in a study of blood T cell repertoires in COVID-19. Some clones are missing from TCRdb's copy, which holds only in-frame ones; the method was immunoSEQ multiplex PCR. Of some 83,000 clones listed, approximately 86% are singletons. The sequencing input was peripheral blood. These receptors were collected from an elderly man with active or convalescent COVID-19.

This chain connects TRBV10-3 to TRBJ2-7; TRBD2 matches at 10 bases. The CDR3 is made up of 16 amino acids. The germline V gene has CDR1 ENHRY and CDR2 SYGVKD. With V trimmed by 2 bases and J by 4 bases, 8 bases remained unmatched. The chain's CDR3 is CAISERGASGGYEQYV. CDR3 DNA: TGTGCCATCAGTGAGAGGGGGGCTAGCGGGGGATACGAGCAGTACGTC.

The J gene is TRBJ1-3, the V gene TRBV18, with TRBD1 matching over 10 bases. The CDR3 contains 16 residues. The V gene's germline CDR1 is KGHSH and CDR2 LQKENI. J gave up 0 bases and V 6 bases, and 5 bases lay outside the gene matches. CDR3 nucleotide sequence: TGTGCCAGCTCGGGGGACAGGGGTACCTCTGGAAACACCATATATTTT. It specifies CASSGDRGTSGNTIYF. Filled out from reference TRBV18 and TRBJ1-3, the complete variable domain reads NAGVMQNPRHLVRRRGQEARLRCSPMKGHSHVYWYRQLPEEGLKFMVYLQKENIIDESGMPKERFSAEFPKEGPSILRIQQVVRGDSAAYFCASSGDRGTSGNTIYFGEGSWLTVV.

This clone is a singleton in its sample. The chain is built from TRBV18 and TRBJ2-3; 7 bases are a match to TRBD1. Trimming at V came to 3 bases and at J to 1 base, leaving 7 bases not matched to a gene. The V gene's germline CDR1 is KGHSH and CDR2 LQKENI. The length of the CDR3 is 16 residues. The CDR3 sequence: CASSPLGQGGTDTQYF. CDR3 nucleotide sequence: TGTGCCAGCTCACCCTTAGGTCAGGGGGGCACAGATACGCAGTATTTT. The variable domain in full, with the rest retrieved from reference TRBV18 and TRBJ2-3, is NAGVMQNPRHLVRRRGQEARLRCSPMKGHSHVYWYRQLPEEGLKFMVYLQKENIIDESGMPKERFSAEFPKEGPSILRIQQVVRGDSAAYFCASSPLGQGGTDTQYFGPGTRLTVL.